The 4 T cell receptor beta chains reported below all come from one sample, sequenced in a study of T cells in Graves' hyperthyroidism and ophthalmopathy. RNA transcripts served as the template for amplifying TCR beta CDR3 regions. First-round RT-PCR targeting the TCR CDR3 was performed with the HTBI primer set. TCRdb used MiXCR to reprocess the multiplex PCR reads, holding one entry per CDR3 protein. Found here are about 640,000 distinct CDR3 sequences, less than 25% of them singletons; the top ten hold under 35%. Sequenced input: blood. The receptors derive from a man aged 25 to 45 with Graves' ophthalmopathy.

The rearrangement uses TRBV6-1 and TRBJ2-4; D not certain. The V and J ends lost 5 bases and 5 bases respectively, with 10 bases between them. Germline assignment: CDR1 MNHNS and CDR2 SASEGT. The CDR3 totals 13 residues. CDR3 region: CASSPGWENIQYF. In nucleotides, the CDR3 is TGTGCCAGCAGTCCCGGGTGGGAAAACATTCAGTACTTC.

This clonotype was seen more than once but under ten times. The chain has TRBV20-1 and TRBJ2-7, with 10 bases identical to TRBD2. Unmatched junction bases numbered 5, after V lost 3 bases and J lost 3 bases. CDR1 and CDR2 (germline): DFQATT, SNEGSKA (reference sequence). The CDR3 totals 14 residues. In DNA, the CDR3 is TGCAGTGCTAGCCCTAGCGGGAGTGGCTACGAGCAGTACTTC. Amino acid sequence: CSASPSGSGYEQYF.

A few counts support this clonotype. The genes are TRBV7-9 and TRBJ2-1; a weak D match, TRBD2 (5 bases). This CDR3 has 14 amino acids. Trimming cost V 5 bases and J 5 bases, with 13 bases left between them. From germline, CDR1 is SEHNR and CDR2 FQNEAQ (reference sequence). CDR3 nucleotide sequence: TGTGCCAGCAGCATACTGGACGGGAACAATGAGCAGTTCTTC. Translation: CASSILDGNNEQFF.

The rearrangement joins TRBV9 to TRBJ2-2; D is perhaps TRBD2 (6 bases). V lost 1 base and J 1 base, leaving 14 bases between the germline ends. Germline V gives CDR1 SGDLS, CDR2 YYNGEE. The CDR3 spans 17 residues. The CDR3 here is CASSVSAGTMNTGELFF. The CDR3 DNA reads TGTGCCAGCAGCGTATCGGCGGGAACCATGAACACCGGGGAGCTGTTTTTT.